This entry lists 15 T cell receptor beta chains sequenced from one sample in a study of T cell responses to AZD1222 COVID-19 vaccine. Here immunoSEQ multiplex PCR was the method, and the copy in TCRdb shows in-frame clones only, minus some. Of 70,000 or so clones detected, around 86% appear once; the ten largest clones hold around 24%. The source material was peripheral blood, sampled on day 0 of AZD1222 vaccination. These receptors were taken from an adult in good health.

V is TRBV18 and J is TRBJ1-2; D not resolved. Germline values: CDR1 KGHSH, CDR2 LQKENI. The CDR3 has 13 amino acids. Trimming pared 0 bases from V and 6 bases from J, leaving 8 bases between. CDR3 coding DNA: TGTGCCAGCTCACCACCGAACCAGAATGGCTACACCTTC. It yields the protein CASSPPNQNGYTF.

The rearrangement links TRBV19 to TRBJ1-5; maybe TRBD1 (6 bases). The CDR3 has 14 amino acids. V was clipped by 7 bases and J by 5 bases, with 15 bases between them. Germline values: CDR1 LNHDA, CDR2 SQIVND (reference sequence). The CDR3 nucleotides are TGTGCCAGTAAGGCGGGGGGCTTGGATCAGCCCCAGCATTTT. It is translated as CASKAGGLDQPQHF.

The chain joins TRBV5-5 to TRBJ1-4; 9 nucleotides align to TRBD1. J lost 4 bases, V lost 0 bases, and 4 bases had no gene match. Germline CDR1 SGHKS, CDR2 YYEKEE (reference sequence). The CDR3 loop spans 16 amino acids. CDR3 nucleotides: TGTGCCAGCAGCTTGGACAGGGGGCGTGATAATGAAAAACTGTTTTTT. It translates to CASSLDRGRDNEKLFF. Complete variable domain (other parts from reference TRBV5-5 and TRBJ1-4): DAGVTQSPTHLIKTRGQQVTLRCSPISGHKSVSWYQQVLGQGPQFIFQYYEKEERGRGNFPDRFSARQFPNYSSELNVNALLLGDSALYLCASSLDRGRDNEKLFFGSGTQLSVL.

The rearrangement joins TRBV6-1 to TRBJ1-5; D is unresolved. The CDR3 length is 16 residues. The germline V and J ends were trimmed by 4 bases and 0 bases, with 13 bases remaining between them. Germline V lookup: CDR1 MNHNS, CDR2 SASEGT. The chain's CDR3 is CASSAIPLDSNQPQHF. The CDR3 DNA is TGTGCCAGCAGTGCCATCCCCTTGGATAGCAATCAGCCCCAGCATTTT.

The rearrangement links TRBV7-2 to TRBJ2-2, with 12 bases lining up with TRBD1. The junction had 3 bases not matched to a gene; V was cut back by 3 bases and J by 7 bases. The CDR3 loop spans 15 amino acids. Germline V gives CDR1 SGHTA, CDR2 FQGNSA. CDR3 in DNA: TGTGCCAGCAGCTTGGGACAGGGGGCGGGCGGGGAGCTGTTTTTT. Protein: CASSLGQGAGGELFF.

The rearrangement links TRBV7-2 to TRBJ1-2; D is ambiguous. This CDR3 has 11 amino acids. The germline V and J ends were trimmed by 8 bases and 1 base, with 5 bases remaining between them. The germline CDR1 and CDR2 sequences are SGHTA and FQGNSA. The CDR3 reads CASGVNYGYTF. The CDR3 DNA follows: TGTGCCAGCGGGGTTAACTATGGCTACACCTTC.

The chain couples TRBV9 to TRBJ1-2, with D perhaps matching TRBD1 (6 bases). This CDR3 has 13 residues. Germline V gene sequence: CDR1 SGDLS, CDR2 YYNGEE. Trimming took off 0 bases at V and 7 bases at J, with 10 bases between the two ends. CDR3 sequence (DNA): TGTGCCAGCAGCGTAGCAGGAGGGGGTGGCTACACCTTC. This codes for CASSVAGGGGYTF.

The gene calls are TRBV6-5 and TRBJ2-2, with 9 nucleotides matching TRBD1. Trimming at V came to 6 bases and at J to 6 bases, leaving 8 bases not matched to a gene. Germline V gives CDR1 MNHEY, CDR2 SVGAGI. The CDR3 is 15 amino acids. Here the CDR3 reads CASRAGQGLPGELFF. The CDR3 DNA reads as TGTGCCAGCAGAGCTGGACAGGGGCTACCCGGGGAGCTGTTTTTT.

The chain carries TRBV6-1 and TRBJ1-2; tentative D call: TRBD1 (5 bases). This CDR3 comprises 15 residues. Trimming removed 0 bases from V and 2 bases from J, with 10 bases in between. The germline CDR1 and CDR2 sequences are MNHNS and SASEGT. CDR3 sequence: CASSEAGWGNYGYTF. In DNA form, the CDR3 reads TGTGCCAGCAGTGAAGCAGGATGGGGGAACTATGGCTACACCTTC.

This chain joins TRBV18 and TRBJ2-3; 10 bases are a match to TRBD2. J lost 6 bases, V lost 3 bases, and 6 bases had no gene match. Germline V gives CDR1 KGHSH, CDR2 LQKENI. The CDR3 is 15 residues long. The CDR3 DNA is TGTGCCAGCTCACCGGGGCTAGCGGGGGTCGATACGCAGTATTTT. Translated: CASSPGLAGVDTQYF.

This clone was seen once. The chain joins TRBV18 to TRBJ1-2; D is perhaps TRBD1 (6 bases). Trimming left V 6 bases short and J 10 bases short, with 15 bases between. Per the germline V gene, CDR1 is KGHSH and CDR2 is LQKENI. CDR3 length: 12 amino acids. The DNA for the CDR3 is TGTGCCAGCTCCCCGGCCTACAGGGCCTACACCTTC. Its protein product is CASSPAYRAYTF.

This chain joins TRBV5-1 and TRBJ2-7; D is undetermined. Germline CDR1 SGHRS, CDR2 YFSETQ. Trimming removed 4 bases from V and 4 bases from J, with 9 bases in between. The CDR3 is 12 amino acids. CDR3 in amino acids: CASSREAYEQYF. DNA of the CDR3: TGCGCCAGCAGCCGCGAAGCTTACGAGCAGTACTTC.

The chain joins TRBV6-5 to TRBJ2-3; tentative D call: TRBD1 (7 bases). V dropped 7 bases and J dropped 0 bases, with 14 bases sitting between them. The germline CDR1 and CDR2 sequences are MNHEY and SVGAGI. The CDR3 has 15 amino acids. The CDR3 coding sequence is TGTGCCAGCACCAAACAGGGGACTAGCACAGATACGCAGTATTTT. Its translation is CASTKQGTSTDTQYF.

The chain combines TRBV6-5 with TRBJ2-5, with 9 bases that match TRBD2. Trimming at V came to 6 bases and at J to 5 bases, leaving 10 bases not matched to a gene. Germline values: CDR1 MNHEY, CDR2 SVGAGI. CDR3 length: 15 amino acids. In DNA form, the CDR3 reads TGTGCCAGCAGGCCCTCTGGCGGGGGGGAGGAGACCCAGTACTTC. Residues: CASRPSGGGEETQYF.

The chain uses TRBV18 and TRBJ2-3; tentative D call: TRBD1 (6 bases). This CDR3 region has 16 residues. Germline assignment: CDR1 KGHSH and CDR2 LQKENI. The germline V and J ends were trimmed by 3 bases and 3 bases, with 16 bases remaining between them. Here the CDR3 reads CASSPSRGGGTDTQYF. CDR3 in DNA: TGTGCCAGCTCACCGAGCAGGGGTGGTGGGACAGATACGCAGTATTTT.